The T cell receptor (beta chain) described here comes from a study of OX40 agonist ivuxolimab in advanced cancers. Germline V gene sequence: CDR1 SGHRS, CDR2 YFSETQ. Trimming left V 7 bases short and J 8 bases short, with 22 bases between. CDR3 length equals 15 residues. The method was immunoSEQ multiplex PCR; TCRdb's version includes in-frame clones alone and lacks a portion of them. The table lists tens of thousands of clones, roughly nine tenths of them singletons, with 4.5% to 5.5% in the top ten. V gene TRBV5-1 combines with J gene TRBJ2-1; D is tentatively TRBD1 or TRBD2 (6 bases each). The receptor comes from an adult with an advanced solid tumor such as melanoma, head and neck, liver or kidney cancer. The sequenced sample was CD4+ or CD8+ T cells sorted from blood, obtained in a trial of the OX40 agonist ivuxolimab. The DNA for the CDR3 is TGCGCCAGCGCGAGGGGGGACACTTTGTTGGATGAGCAGTTCTTC. It specifies CASARGDTLLDEQFF.